There are many counts of the clone carrying this TCR beta chain. Its antigen remains unidentified. This CDR3 has 14 residues. Germline assignment: CDR1 MDHEN and CDR2 SYDVKM. V lost 4 bases and J 0 bases, leaving 10 bases between the germline ends. This sample was taken from a study of neurological immune-mediated disorders. Overall study findings and caveats: Phylogenetically, 18 of 34 multiple sclerosis patients' repertoires fell into one related-CDR3 cluster, a possible signature.

5'RACE with 10-nucleotide random UMIs produced the cDNA. TCRdb reprocessed the 5' RACE reads with MiXCR, giving one entry per CDR3 protein. The sample carries about 80,000 distinct CDR3 sequences, 4.5% to 6.5% recorded once. Unsorted libraries came from 2 million PBMCs stored at -80 °C. The specimen sequenced was PBMCs. This receptor was obtained from a woman aged 25 to 45 with multiple sclerosis. The chain links TRBV28 to TRBJ2-7, with D perhaps TRBD1 (5 bases). CDR3 in amino acids: CASSSTGFSYEQYV. The CDR3 bases are TGTGCCAGCAGTTCAACAGGCTTCTCCTACGAGCAGTACGTC.